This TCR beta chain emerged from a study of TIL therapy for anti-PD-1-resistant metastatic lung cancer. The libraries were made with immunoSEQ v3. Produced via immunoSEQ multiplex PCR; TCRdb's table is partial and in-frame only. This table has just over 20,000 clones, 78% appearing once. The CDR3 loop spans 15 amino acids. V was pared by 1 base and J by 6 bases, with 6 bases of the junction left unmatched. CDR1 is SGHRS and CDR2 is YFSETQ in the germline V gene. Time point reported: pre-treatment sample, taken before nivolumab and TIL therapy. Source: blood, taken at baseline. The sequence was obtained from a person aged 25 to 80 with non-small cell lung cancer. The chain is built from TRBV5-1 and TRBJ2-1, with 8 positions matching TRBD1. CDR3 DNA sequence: TGCGCCAGCAGCTTGAATTCGGACAGGGTCAATGAGCAGTTCTTC. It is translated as CASSLNSDRVNEQFF.